The 13 T cell receptor beta chains given below trace back to one sample, sequenced in a study of post-analysis software for immune sequencing data. What these receptors recognize is not known. The study, taken as a whole, reports: Among 5 or 6 TRBV segments more frequent in patients than controls were TRBV5-6, TRBV5-1 and TRBV20-1.

Prepared TCR beta cDNA libraries contained unique molecular identifiers. In TCRdb, the PCR reads were re-called with MiXCR into one record per CDR3 protein. The repertoire holds 450,000 to 650,000 distinct CDR3 sequences, roughly 47% seen once, with about 1.8% in the top ten. Source material: blood. These receptors originate from a girl aged 10-17 years with multiple sclerosis.

This clonotype was seen more than once but under ten times. The chain uses TRBV5-6 and TRBJ2-3; no clear D. Germline CDR1 reads SGHDT; CDR2 reads YYEEEE. The CDR3 runs to 14 residues. V was pared by 4 bases and J by 0 bases, with 9 bases between. The CDR3 spells CASSPTASTDTQYF. CDR3 DNA: TGTGCCAGCAGCCCGACGGCTAGCACAGATACGCAGTATTTT.

V is TRBV4-1 and J is TRBJ2-7; no reliable D call. V shed 0 bases and J shed 4 bases, with 13 bases lying between them. From germline, CDR1 is MGHRA and CDR2 YSYEKL. The CDR3 has 15 residues. CDR3 protein: CASSQDPFAPYEQYF. For the CDR3, the DNA is TGCGCCAGCAGCCAAGATCCCTTCGCCCCTTACGAGCAGTACTTC.

This rearrangement joins TRBV6-5 to TRBJ1-6, with 8 bases that match TRBD1. Germline loops: CDR1 MNHEY, CDR2 SVGAGI. The CDR3 spans 13 residues. V lost 6 bases to trimming and J lost 13 bases; unmatched junction nucleotides: 8. DNA of the CDR3: TGTGCCAGCAGACCGGACAGGGTTTCGCCCCTCCACTTT. Encoded protein: CASRPDRVSPLHF.

V and J are TRBV10-3 and TRBJ2-7, with 8 bases identical to TRBD1. The CDR3 contains 13 residues. Germline CDR1 reads ENHRY; CDR2 reads SYGVKD. The ends lost 6 bases at V and 5 bases at J; junction bases unmatched: 6. CDR3 bases: TGTGCCATCAGGGACAGGGCGAGGGACGAGCAGTACTTC. It yields the protein CAIRDRARDEQYF.

This sequence joins TRBV6-1 and TRBJ2-4; TRBD1 aligns across 8 bases. The DNA end is a closer match to TRBJ2-7, so the J assignment may be wrong. The CDR3 is 13 residues long. The V gene's germline CDR1 is MNHNS and CDR2 SASEGT. As DNA, the CDR3 is TGTGCCAGCAGCAGGACAGGGAATTTCGAGCAGTACTTC. This codes for CASSRTGNFEQYF.

This clonotype appeared once. The CDR3: CASMGLAGKDTQYF. CDR3 sequence (DNA): TGTGCCAGCATGGGACTAGCGGGAAAGGATACGCAGTATTTT. This chain connects TRBV10-3 to TRBJ2-3; 13 nucleotides align to TRBD2. The CDR3 length is 14 residues. Germline trimming cut 10 bases from V and 6 bases from J; bases unmatched to any gene: 7. Germline lookup yields CDR1 ENHRY and CDR2 SYGVKD.

This clonotype came up a few times. The CDR3 here is CASSLAIQRGSTDTQYF. In nucleotides, the CDR3 is TGTGCCAGCAGTTTAGCGATTCAGCGGGGAAGCACAGATACGCAGTATTTT. The V and J genes are TRBV12-3 or TRBV12-4 and TRBJ2-3; TRBD2 agrees at 7 bases. This CDR3 region has 17 residues. V shed 0 bases and J 0 bases; nucleotides not matched to a gene: 6.

The V gene is TRBV5-5, the J gene TRBJ1-2, with 8 bases lining up with TRBD1. J lost 3 bases, V lost 0 bases, and 4 bases had no gene match. The CDR3 is 15 amino acids. Per germline, CDR1 SGHKS and CDR2 YYEKEE (reference sequence). The CDR3 loop reads CASSLDYRGDYGYTF. The CDR3 bases are TGTGCCAGCAGCTTGGACTACAGGGGGGACTATGGCTACACCTTC.

On this clonotype itself: Its ends do not fully match the called genes, so a read error is possible. The chain combines TRBV4-1 with TRBJ1-5, with a weak D call TRBD1 (6 bases). The CDR3 sequence is 15 residues long. CDR1 is MGHRA and CDR2 is YSYEKL in the germline V gene. The CDR3 loop reads CASSLGGGQNQPQHF. The CDR3 nucleotides read TGTGCCAGCAGCCTGGGGGGTGGACAGAATCAGCCCCAGCATTTT.

The V gene is TRBV12-3 or TRBV12-4, the J gene TRBJ2-5; D is unresolved. Trimming pared 4 bases from V and 4 bases from J, leaving 10 bases between. This CDR3 is built from 13 residues. The CDR3 DNA sequence: TGTGCCAGCAGTTCAGGAGAGACAGAGACCCAGTACTTC. Translated, it gives CASSSGETETQYF.

This clonotype appeared a few times. The V and J genes are TRBV5-5 and TRBJ1-2; D is possibly TRBD1 (6 bases). The ends were cut back, 6 bases at V and 5 bases at J, with 23 bases in the middle. The CDR3 has 16 residues. CDR1 SGHKS and CDR2 YYEKEE come from the germline V gene (reference sequence). The CDR3 DNA reads TGTGCCAGCACTCCAACTAGGGGGGGACATCCTTATGGCTACACCTTC. Protein product: CASTPTRGGHPYGYTF.

This clonotype was seen a handful of times. This chain joins TRBV7-6 and TRBJ1-5; D is undetermined. Between the trimmed V and J ends, which lost 5 bases and 0 bases, there was a span of 20 bases. CDR1 is SGHVS and CDR2 is FNYEAQ in the germline V gene. The CDR3 covers 18 residues. CDR3 nucleotide sequence: TGTGCCAGCAGCCCCTGGGTTGGGAGCTCCTATAGCAATCAGCCCCAGCATTTT. Amino acids: CASSPWVGSSYSNQPQHF. Full variable domain (rest looked up from reference TRBV7-6 and TRBJ1-5): GAGVSQSPRYKVTKRGQDVALRCDPISGHVSLYWYRQALGQGPEFLTYFNYEAQQDKSGLPNDRFSAERPEGSISTLTIQRTEQRDSAMYRCASSPWVGSSYSNQPQHFGDGTRLSIL.

This clonotype was found a few times. The chain uses TRBV10-1 and TRBJ1-2; D is possibly TRBD1 (6 bases). V lost 3 bases, J lost 4 bases, and 12 bases lay in between. CDR1 is WNHNN and CDR2 is SYGVQD in the germline V gene (reference sequence). The CDR3 covers 14 residues. The DNA of the CDR3 is TGCGCCAGCAGTGAAAGACAGGAACCCTATGGCTACACCTTC. Its translation is CASSERQEPYGYTF.